This T cell receptor beta chain is drawn from a study of somatic mutations in cytotoxic T cells in rheumatoid arthritis. TCRdb's table, derived via immunoSEQ multiplex PCR, lists solely in-frame clones and lacks some. Among under 20,000 clones listed, approximately 80% were seen once. The sample taken for sequencing was CD8+ T cells sorted from blood. The source of this sequence is an adult with rheumatoid arthritis.

DNA for the CDR3: TGTGCCAGCAGTCGGACAGGGGCTAAGTCTCAGCCCCAGCATTTT. Its translation is CASSRTGAKSQPQHF. The V call is TRBV27, the J call TRBJ1-5; 9 positions agree with TRBD1. Germline lookup yields CDR1 MNHEY and CDR2 SMNVEV (reference sequence). The V and J ends lost 5 bases and 6 bases, in that order; junction bases with no gene match: 8. The CDR3 covers 15 residues.